The T cell receptor beta chain under discussion was sequenced for a study of T cells in women clearing cervical HPV infection. About the study: Women with histologically confirmed HPV16-related CIN3 or worse, 2 with invasive cancer, served as cases.

Regarding this clone: Antigen: not known. The sequence runs out 3 residues before the end of the CDR3; the remainder is reconstructed from the germline J gene.

J was trimmed by 2 bases and V by 1 base; bases with no gene match: 13. This CDR3 has 19 amino acids. Germline V gene data show CDR1 as SGHTA and CDR2 as FQGTGA. Findings and caveats of the study: CIN3+ cases had significantly higher TCR repertoire richness than controls, but evenness did not differ. Effector/memory and HPV-specific T cells were not isolated, and association timing is unknown.

Measured with immunoSEQ multiplex PCR; TCRdb has only the in-frame clones, and not every one. Here the sample table reports around 31,000 clones. The chain has TRBV7-3 and TRBJ2-3; TRBD1 aligns across 9 bases. This TCR was sampled from a woman between 18 and 75 years old with a cervical HPV16 infection that either progressed to CIN3+ or cleared (not recorded which). The sequencing input was blood buffy coat. The CDR3 region is CASSLRGTGYDYDTDTQYF. CDR3 DNA (partial): TGTGCCAGCAGCTTAAGAGGGACAGGGTATGACTATGACACAGATACG. Drawing the rest from reference TRBV7-3 and TRBJ2-3, the complete variable domain is GAGVSQTPSNKVTEKGKYVELRCDPISGHTALYWYRQSLGQGPEFLIYFQGTGAADDSGLPNDRFFAVRPEGSVSTLKIQRTERGDSAVYLCASSLRGTGYDYDTDTQYFGPGTRLTVL.